This T cell receptor (beta chain) was obtained from a study of shared clonotypes between healthy human individuals. The protocol was immunoSEQ multiplex PCR, while the TCRdb copy is restricted to in-frame clones and leaves out a portion. The sample shows millions of clones, just over 90% of them seen only once. The germline CDR1 and CDR2 sequences are MGHRA and YSYEKL. The CDR3 consists of 16 residues. The trim removed 1 base at V and 2 bases at J, leaving 4 bases unmatched. The split of CD4+ cells yielded CD45RA+ naive and CD45RA-negative memory subsets. Sequenced sample: naive CD4+ T cells sorted from blood. Sample subset: CD45RA+ positively selected. The V gene is TRBV4-1, the J gene TRBJ2-1; 8 bases agree with TRBD2. This TCR was recovered from a man between 18 and 29 years old in good health. As DNA, the CDR3 is TGCGCCAGCAGCCAAGGATCTAGCGGGCCCTACAATGAGCAGTTCTTC. Its translation is CASSQGSSGPYNEQFF.